This T cell receptor beta chain came from a study of cytomegalovirus exposure and HLA in healthy donors. Study observations and caveats: Among immune exposure information, only CMV serostatus was available.

CDR3 length: 13 residues. The germline CDR1 and CDR2 sequences are KGHSH and LQKENI. With V trimmed by 5 bases and J by 8 bases, 5 bases remained unmatched. Nominally healthy donors were sampled, though unrecorded immune exposures were likely. PCR primers comprised 60 Vbeta and 13 Jbeta primers. The table came from immunoSEQ multiplex PCR; TCRdb's copy has only in-frame clones and leaves some out. Seen here are approximately 100,000 clones, about 80% observed once, and the top ten hold roughly 4.9%. This clone was observed a few times. Its matching antigen is unknown. The sequence derives from a female donor in good health and CMV-seropositive. The chain has TRBV18 and TRBJ1-1; 10 bases match TRBD1. Material: PBMCs. CDR3 nucleotide sequence: TGTGCCAGCTCATCAACGGGACAGGGGGAAGCTTTCTTT. Its protein is CASSSTGQGEAFF.